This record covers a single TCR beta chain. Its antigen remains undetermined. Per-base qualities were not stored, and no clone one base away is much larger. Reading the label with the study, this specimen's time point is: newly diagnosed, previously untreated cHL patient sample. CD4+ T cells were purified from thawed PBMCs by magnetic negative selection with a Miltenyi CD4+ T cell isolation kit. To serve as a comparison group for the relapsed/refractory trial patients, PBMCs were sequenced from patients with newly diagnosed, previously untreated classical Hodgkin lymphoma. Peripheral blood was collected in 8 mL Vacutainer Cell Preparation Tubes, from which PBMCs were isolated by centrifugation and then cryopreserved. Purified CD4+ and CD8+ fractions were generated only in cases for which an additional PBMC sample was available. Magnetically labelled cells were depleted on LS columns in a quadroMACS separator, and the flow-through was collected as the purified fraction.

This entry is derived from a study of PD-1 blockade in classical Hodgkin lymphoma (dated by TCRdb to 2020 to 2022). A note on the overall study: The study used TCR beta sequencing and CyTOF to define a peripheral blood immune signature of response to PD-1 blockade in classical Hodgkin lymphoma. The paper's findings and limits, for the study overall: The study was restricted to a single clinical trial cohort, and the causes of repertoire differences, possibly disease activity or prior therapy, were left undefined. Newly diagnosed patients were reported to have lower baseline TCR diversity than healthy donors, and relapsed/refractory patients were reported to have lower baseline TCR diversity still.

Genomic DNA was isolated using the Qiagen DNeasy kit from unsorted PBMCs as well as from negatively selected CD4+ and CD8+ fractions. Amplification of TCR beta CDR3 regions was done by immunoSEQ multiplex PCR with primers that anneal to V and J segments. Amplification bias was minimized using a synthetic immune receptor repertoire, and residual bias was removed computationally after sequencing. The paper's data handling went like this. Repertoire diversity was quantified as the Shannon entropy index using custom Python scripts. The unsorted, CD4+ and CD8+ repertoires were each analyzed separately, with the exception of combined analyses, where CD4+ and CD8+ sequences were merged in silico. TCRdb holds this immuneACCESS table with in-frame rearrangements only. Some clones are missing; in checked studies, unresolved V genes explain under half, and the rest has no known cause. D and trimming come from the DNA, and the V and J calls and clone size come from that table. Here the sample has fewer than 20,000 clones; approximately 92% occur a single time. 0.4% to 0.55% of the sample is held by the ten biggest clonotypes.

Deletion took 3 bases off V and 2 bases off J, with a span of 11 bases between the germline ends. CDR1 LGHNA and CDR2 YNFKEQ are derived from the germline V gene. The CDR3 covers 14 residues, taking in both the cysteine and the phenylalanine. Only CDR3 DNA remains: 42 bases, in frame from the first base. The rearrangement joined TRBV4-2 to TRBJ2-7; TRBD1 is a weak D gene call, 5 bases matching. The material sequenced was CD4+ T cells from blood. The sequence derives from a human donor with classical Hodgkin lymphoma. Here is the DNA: TGTGCCAGCAGCCAGTCAACAGGAGCCTACGAGCAGTACTTC. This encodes CASSQSTGAYEQYF.